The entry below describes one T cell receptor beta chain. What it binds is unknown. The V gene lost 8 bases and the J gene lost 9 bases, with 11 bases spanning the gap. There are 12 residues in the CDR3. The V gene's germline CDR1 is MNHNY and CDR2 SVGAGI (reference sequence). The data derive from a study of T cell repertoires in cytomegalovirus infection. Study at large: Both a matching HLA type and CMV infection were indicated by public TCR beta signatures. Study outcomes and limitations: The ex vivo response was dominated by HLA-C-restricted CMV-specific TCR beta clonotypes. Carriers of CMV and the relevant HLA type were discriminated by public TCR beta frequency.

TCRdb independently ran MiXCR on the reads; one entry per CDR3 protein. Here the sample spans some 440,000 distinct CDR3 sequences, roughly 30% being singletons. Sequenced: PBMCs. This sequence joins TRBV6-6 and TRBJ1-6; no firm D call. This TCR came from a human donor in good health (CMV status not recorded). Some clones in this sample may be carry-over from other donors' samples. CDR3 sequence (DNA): TGTGCCAGCGGGAACGAGGGTTCACCCCTCCACTTT. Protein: CASGNEGSPLHF.